This T cell receptor beta chain stems from a study of control samples from healthy donors and cancer patients. The table came from immunoSEQ multiplex PCR; TCRdb's copy has only in-frame clones and leaves some out. The table lists 100,000 to 150,000 clones, approximately 90% of them singletons. This receptor was obtained from a man in his late teens or twenties in good health. Sequencing used blood.

The CDR3 sequence is CASSLEPGNTIYF. CDR3 nucleotide sequence: TGCGCCAGCAGCTTGGAACCCGGAAACACCATATATTTT. The V call is TRBV5-1, the J call TRBJ1-3; D unclear. Per the germline V gene, CDR1 is SGHRS and CDR2 is YFSETQ. The length of the CDR3 is 13 residues. The V end was cut by 0 bases, the J end by 4 bases, with 5 bases between.